A selection of T cell receptor beta chains follows, all from one sample in a study of blood T cell repertoires in COVID-19. TCRdb's table, derived via immunoSEQ multiplex PCR, lists solely in-frame clones and lacks some. The data show about 170,000 clones, more than 70% seen once. The sequencing sample was made of peripheral blood. Receptors originate from a woman in her 70s who had recovered from COVID-19. Each CDR3 is given with its conserved first and last residue. D genes are given only for firm matches. The size entry is marked missing in some rows and otherwise reads once, few, many or a size class.

size	D	V	J	CDR3	DNA
-	TRBD2	TRBV29-1	TRBJ2-7	CSVGGVSYEQYF	TGCAGCGTCGGGGGGGTCAGCTACGAGCAGTACTTC
-	-	TRBV19	TRBJ1-2	CASTHFGAEYGYTF	TGTGCCAGTACCCACTTTGGGGCCGAGTATGGCTACACCTTC
-	-	TRBV5-1	TRBJ1-2	CASRTQGNYGYTF	TGCGCCAGCAGGACCCAGGGGAACTATGGCTACACCTTC
-	TRBD2	TRBV5-5	TRBJ2-1	CASSRLAGATYNEQFF	TGTGCCAGCAGCCGACTAGCGGGAGCAACGTACAATGAGCAGTTCTTC
once	-	TRBV2	TRBJ1-2	CASSEGRGDLGYGYTF	TGTGCCAGCAGTGAGGGCCGCGGGGATCTGGGCTATGGCTACACCTTC
-	-	TRBV19	TRBJ1-6	CASSMGRYHRSYNSPLHF	TGTGCCAGTAGTATGGGGCGGTACCACCGCTCCTATAATTCACCCCTCCACTTT
few	TRBD2	TRBV10-3	TRBJ2-1	CAIKLAGGDEQFF	TGTGCCATCAAATTGGCGGGAGGGGATGAGCAGTTCTTC
-	-	TRBV7-3	TRBJ1-2	CASSPGGSHHGYTF	TGTGCCAGCAGCCCCGGGGGGTCCCATCATGGCTACACCTTC
-	TRBD2	TRBV7-2	TRBJ2-7	CASSSSGSYEQYF	TGTGCCAGCAGCTCTAGCGGGAGCTACGAGCAGTACTTC
-	-	TRBV7-9	TRBJ1-1	CASAGLNSRAFF	TGTGCCAGTGCGGGTTTGAATTCACGGGCTTTCTTT
few	-	TRBV6-1	TRBJ1-1	CASSASTGSLNTEAFF	TGTGCCAGCAGTGCGTCAACAGGGTCCTTGAACACTGAAGCTTTCTTT
-	-	TRBV7-3	TRBJ2-3	CASSLGLFTDTQYF	TGTGCCAGCAGCTTAGGGCTGTTCACAGATACGCAGTATTTT
-	-	TRBV5-6	TRBJ1-2	CASSLEPGPYGYTF	TGTGCCAGCAGCTTGGAGCCAGGCCCCTATGGCTACACCTTC
-	TRBD1	TRBV19	TRBJ1-5	CASSTRQGGMGNQPQHF	TGTGCCAGTAGTACCAGACAGGGGGGAATGGGCAATCAGCCCCAGCATTTT
-	TRBD1	TRBV2	TRBJ2-7	CASRPGQGRYEQYF	TGTGCCAGCAGGCCGGGACAGGGACGTTACGAGCAGTACTTC
-	TRBD1	TRBV19	TRBJ2-2	CASRSGGPGELFF	TGTGCCAGTAGGTCAGGGGGTCCCGGGGAGCTGTTTTTT
-	TRBD1	TRBV5-1	TRBJ1-4	CASSWGQGATNEKLFF	TGCGCCAGCAGCTGGGGACAGGGGGCGACTAATGAAAAACTGTTTTTT
-	-	TRBV18	TRBJ2-7	CASSPGAEAYEQYF	TGTGCCAGCTCACCAGGGGCGGAAGCCTACGAGCAGTACTTC
-	TRBD1	TRBV6-5	TRBJ1-1	CASRSGDRLEAFF	TGTGCCAGCAGGAGCGGGGACAGGCTTGAAGCTTTCTTT
once	-	TRBV7-2	TRBJ2-7	CASSSRVSYEQYF	TGTGCCAGCAGCTCCAGGGTCTCCTACGAGCAGTACTTC
-	-	TRBV16	TRBJ1-1	CASSHLGWGDPVNTEAFF	TGTGCCAGCAGCCACCTTGGGTGGGGGGACCCAGTCAACACTGAAGCTTTCTTT
once	TRBD1	TRBV30	TRBJ2-2	CAGQGAPGELFF	TGTGCCGGCCAGGGGGCTCCCGGGGAGCTGTTTTTT